These 20 T cell receptor beta chains came from one sample sequenced in a study of T cell changes during pregnancy in multiple sclerosis (dated by TCRdb to the late 2010s). Library preparation used the immunoSEQ multiplex PCR assay. Drawn from immuneACCESS, this table holds only the in-frame rearrangements with V and J called that TCRdb kept. Clones are partly lost; checked studies trace under half to an unresolved V gene and leave the rest unexplained. The sample records 85,000 to 100,000 clones, around 92% of which are singletons. The ten largest clonotypes hold more than 2% of the sample. The sequencing here drew on peripheral blood, taken after pregnancy. The receptors come from a female donor with multiple sclerosis, enrolled in a pregnancy study.

The sample holds one count of this clone. The chain combines TRBV4-1 with TRBJ2-2; TRBD2 is a possible D gene (6 bases). With 0 bases removed from V and 3 bases from J, the gap between germline ends came to 8 bases. CDR1 and CDR2 (germline): MGHRA, YSYEKL. The CDR3 contains 15 residues. For the CDR3, the DNA is TGCGCCAGCAGCCAAGAGGGAGGTTACACCGGGGAGCTGTTTTTT. Its protein product is CASSQEGGYTGELFF.

This chain uses TRBV14 with TRBJ2-1; possibly TRBD2 for D (5 bases). The germline V gene has CDR1 SGHDN and CDR2 FVKESK. V was clipped by 0 bases and J by 8 bases, with 20 bases between them. The CDR3 consists of 17 residues. CDR3 residues: CASSQEVPRASGHEQFF. The CDR3 DNA sequence: TGTGCCAGCAGCCAAGAAGTCCCGCGGGCCTCCGGGCATGAGCAGTTCTTC.

Concerning this clone: The DNA is left out, because the CDR3 cannot be placed on it with certainty; the CDR3 is given as TCRdb lists it. The rearrangement joins TRBV21-1 to TRBJ1-3; the table's D call, TRBD1, was not checked against the DNA. TRBV21-1 is listed as a pseudogene. The CDR3 length is 16 residues, termini included. The CDR3 protein is CASSRWGQGNENTIYF.

This clone was seen a few times. The gene calls are TRBV10-3 and TRBJ1-1; TRBD1 might be the D (5 bases). V was pared by 3 bases and J by 6 bases, with 8 bases between. The CDR3 contains 12 residues. In germline, CDR1 is ENHRY, CDR2 SYGVKD. The CDR3 DNA is TGTGCCATCAGTGACTCGGGGGCTGAAGCTTTCTTT. It yields the protein CAISDSGAEAFF.

The J gene is TRBJ1-2, the V gene TRBV19, with D perhaps matching TRBD1 (6 bases). There are 14 residues in the CDR3. Germline V gene lookup returns CDR1 LNHDA and CDR2 SQIVND (reference sequence). Between the trimmed V and J ends, which lost 5 bases and 5 bases, there was a span of 15 bases. The CDR3 spells CASSPERGAYGYTF. The CDR3 DNA follows: TGTGCCAGTAGTCCAGAGCGGGGGGCTTATGGCTACACCTTC.

The chain joins TRBV5-1 to TRBJ2-7; TRBD1 aligns across 7 bases. The V and J ends lost 1 base and 2 bases, in that order; junction bases with no gene match: 6. CDR3 length equals 15 residues. Germline V gives CDR1 SGHRS, CDR2 YFSETQ. CDR3 region: CASSLTGEGTYEQYF. CDR3 coding DNA: TGCGCCAGCAGCTTGACAGGGGAAGGAACCTACGAGCAGTACTTC.

The chain combines TRBV6-1 with TRBJ1-5, with D maybe TRBD1 (5 bases). The CDR3 spans 13 residues. V gave up 8 bases and J gave up 5 bases, with 13 bases separating them. Germline assignment: CDR1 MNHNS and CDR2 SASEGT. The CDR3, as DNA: TGTGCCAGCCTGATTGGAGGGGATCAGCCCCAGCATTTT. This sequence encodes CASLIGGDQPQHF.

The table lists this clone with a count of one. V is TRBV6-5 and J is TRBJ2-1; 7 bases map to TRBD2. V lost 0 bases to trimming and J lost 11 bases; unmatched junction nucleotides: 10. In germline, CDR1 is MNHEY, CDR2 SVGAGI. This CDR3 region has 15 residues. As DNA, the CDR3 is TGTGCCAGCAGTTACTCGATAAATGCGGGAGCGAAGCAGTTCTTC. Translated, it gives CASSYSINAGAKQFF.

This clone appeared once. The rearrangement uses TRBV7-9 and TRBJ2-5, with D unresolved. Trimming cost V 2 bases and J 2 bases, with 3 bases left between them. Germline CDR1 is SEHNR and CDR2 is FQNEAQ (reference sequence). The CDR3 is 12 residues long. The CDR3 here is CASSLQQETQYF. In nucleotides, the CDR3 is TGTGCCAGCAGCTTACAGCAAGAGACCCAGTACTTC.

The rearrangement uses TRBV30 and TRBJ2-7; 14 bases agree with TRBD2. This CDR3 is built from 15 residues. Germline lookup yields CDR1 GTSNPN and CDR2 SVGIG (reference sequence). The V and J ends lost 6 bases and 6 bases, in that order; junction bases with no gene match: 10. The CDR3 DNA reads as TGTGCCTGCTCCCGGGGACTAGCGGGAGCTGGCGAGCAGTACTTC. Translated, it gives CACSRGLAGAGEQYF.

The chain employs TRBV11-2 and TRBJ1-2, with TRBD1 matching over 10 bases. V shed 1 base, J shed 7 bases, and the junction held 3 bases outside the gene matches. The CDR3 spans 14 residues. Germline V gene lookup returns CDR1 SGHAT and CDR2 FQNNGV. CDR3 sequence (DNA): TGTGCCAGCAGCTTAGGACAGGGGGCAGGTGGCTACACCTTC. Its translation: CASSLGQGAGGYTF.

The chain combines TRBV29-1 with TRBJ2-7; 8 bases fit TRBD1. Germline CDR1 reads SQVTM; CDR2 reads ANQGSEA. Trimming at V came to 8 bases and at J to 6 bases, leaving 15 bases not matched to a gene. This CDR3 has 14 amino acids. In nucleotides, the CDR3 is TGCAGCATTCGACTCTTGGACAGGGATCGCGAGCAGTACTTC. This encodes CSIRLLDRDREQYF.

The chain joins TRBV12-5 to TRBJ2-3; no reliable D call. The germline gives CDR1 LGHNT, CDR2 FRNRAP. This CDR3 has 16 residues. Trimming stripped 2 bases from V and 4 bases from J, with 16 bases between. CDR3 region: CASGLPRLSFSDTQYF. The CDR3 DNA follows: TGTGCTAGTGGTTTGCCACGCCTGAGCTTTTCAGATACGCAGTATTTT.

The chain employs TRBV19 and TRBJ1-1; D remains unclear. The V and J ends lost 3 bases and 3 bases respectively, with 8 bases between them. The germline CDR1 and CDR2 sequences are LNHDA and SQIVND (reference sequence). The CDR3 consists of 13 residues. The CDR3 DNA reads as TGTGCCAGTAGTATCGGGAGGTACACTGAAGCTTTCTTT. This translates into CASSIGRYTEAFF.

The rearrangement joins TRBV30 to TRBJ1-1, with TRBD1 matching over 9 bases. V was clipped by 3 bases and J by 5 bases; unmatched bases: 4. The CDR3 covers 13 residues. The germline CDR1 and CDR2 sequences are GTSNPN and SVGIG (reference sequence). CDR3 region: CAWRTGGATEAFF. In DNA, the CDR3 is TGTGCCTGGAGAACAGGGGGCGCGACTGAAGCTTTCTTT.

V and J are TRBV18 and TRBJ1-1; no clear D gene. This CDR3 comprises 16 residues. Germline V gene lookup returns CDR1 KGHSH and CDR2 LQKENI. Deletions cut 3 bases from V and 1 base from J, with 15 bases between. CDR3 sequence: CASSPRTASPNTEAFF. In DNA, the CDR3 is TGTGCCAGCTCACCCAGGACTGCTTCACCGAACACTGAAGCTTTCTTT.

CDR3 in amino acids: CAWALDAGELFF. CDR3 coding DNA: TGTGCCTGGGCCCTAGACGCCGGGGAGCTGTTTTTT. V is TRBV30 and J is TRBJ2-2; no reliable D call. Deletions cut 5 bases from V and 6 bases from J, with 10 bases between. The CDR3 consists of 12 residues. Per the germline V gene, CDR1 is GTSNPN and CDR2 is SVGIG (reference sequence).

This clone occurred a few times. The chain is built from TRBV6-5 and TRBJ2-4; D possibly corresponds to TRBD1 (5 bases). CDR1 and CDR2 (germline): MNHEY, SVGAGI. This CDR3 has 12 amino acids. Trimming took 6 bases from V and 8 from J, leaving 11 bases between them. For the CDR3, the DNA is TGTGCCAGCAGCAATGACAGAGACATTCAGTACTTC. Translated: CASSNDRDIQYF.

The genes are TRBV6-1 and TRBJ2-7; 8 positions agree with TRBD2. Losses at the gene ends were 2 bases for V and 6 bases for J; bases not matched to a gene: 6. Germline V gene lookup returns CDR1 MNHNS and CDR2 SASEGT. CDR3 length: 14 residues. This CDR3 reads CASSEKREIGEQYF. Written as DNA, the CDR3 is TGTGCCAGCAGTGAAAAGCGGGAGATTGGCGAGCAGTACTTC.

The J gene is TRBJ2-7, the V gene TRBV19; 10 positions agree with TRBD1. The ends lost 3 bases at V and 4 bases at J; junction bases unmatched: 3. Germline CDR1 and CDR2: LNHDA and SQIVND (reference sequence). CDR3 length: 14 residues. Written as DNA, the CDR3 is TGTGCCAGTAGTATCGGGACAGGGGATTACGAGCAGTACTTC. Translated: CASSIGTGDYEQYF.